Sequencing of this TCR beta chain was carried out in a study of spatial heterogeneity in lung cancer. In this sample, this clonotype turned up a few times. Described time point: blood at routine non-recurrence follow-up after resection. The germline gives CDR1 SNHLY, CDR2 FYNNEI. The CDR3 length is 13 residues. Trimming shortened V by 4 bases and J by 4 bases, and 10 bases separated the two germline ends. MiXCR, applied by TCRdb to the 5' RACE reads, yields one record per CDR3 protein. The sample includes tens of thousands of distinct CDR3 sequences, 9% to 10% of them seen just once. This receptor was identified in a male donor with early-stage non-small cell lung cancer. The genes are TRBV2 and TRBJ2-5, with D possibly being TRBD1 (6 bases). The sequenced sample was PBMCs, obtained at follow-up. This CDR3 is CASSGQDRETQYF. The CDR3 DNA is TGTGCCAGCAGTGGACAGGACCGAGAGACCCAGTACTTC. Variable domain in full (rest from reference TRBV2 and TRBJ2-5): EPEVTQTPSHQVTQMGQEVILRCVPISNHLYFYWYRQILGQKVEFLVSFYNNEISEKSEIFDDQFSVERPDGSNFTLKIRSTKLEDSAMYFCASSGQDRETQYFGPGTRLLVL.